The next 15 T cell receptor beta chains were all read from a single sample in a study of blood T cell repertoires in COVID-19. Repertoires were generated with immunoSEQ multiplex PCR, while TCRdb's copy carries only in-frame clones and drops some. The repertoire consists of over 250,000 clones, with approximately 83% occurring once and the leading ten covering 10% to 15%. Sequenced: peripheral blood. Receptors were obtained from a human donor in a cohort sampled during active COVID-19.

The chain employs TRBV3-1 (or the pseudogene TRBV3-2) and TRBJ2-2; TRBD2 aligns across 12 bases. The CDR3 has 18 residues. CDR1 and CDR2 from the germline V gene are LGHDT and YNNKEL (reference sequence). V trimming: 4 bases; J trimming: 3 bases; junction bases outside the gene matches: 9. CDR3: CASSRDSSGRGDTGELFF. CDR3 bases: TGTGCCAGCAGCCGGGACTCTAGCGGGAGGGGGGACACCGGGGAGCTGTTTTTT.

This clone was picked up one time. CDR3 DNA sequence: TGTGCCAGTAGAGCCGGGGACAGCTACACTGAAGCTTTCTTT. Translation: CASRAGDSYTEAFF. The gene calls are TRBV19 and TRBJ1-1, with 7 bases fitting TRBD1. The CDR3 totals 14 residues. Germline lookup yields CDR1 LNHDA and CDR2 SQIVND (reference sequence). With V trimmed by 6 bases and J by 3 bases, 7 bases remained unmatched. Drawing the rest from reference TRBV19 and TRBJ1-1, the complete variable domain is DGGITQSPKYLFRKEGQNVTLSCEQNLNHDAMYWYRQDPGQGLRLIYYSQIVNDFQKGDIAEGYSVSREKKESFPLTVTSAQKNPTAFYLCASRAGDSYTEAFFGQGTRLTVV.

V usage is TRBV7-2 and J usage is TRBJ1-3, with D tentatively TRBD1 (6 bases). The V and J ends lost 5 bases and 0 bases respectively, with 14 bases between them. Germline lookup yields CDR1 SGHTA and CDR2 FQGNSA. The CDR3 runs 16 residues. In DNA form, the CDR3 reads TGTGCCAGCAGCCTCTCACAGGGATTCTCTGGAAACACCATATATTTT. Its protein is CASSLSQGFSGNTIYF.

The gene calls are TRBV3-1 (or the pseudogene TRBV3-2) and TRBJ2-3, with TRBD2 matching 7 bases. Trimming took 8 bases from V and 0 from J; bases not matched to a gene: 11. From germline, CDR1 is LGHDT and CDR2 YNNKEL (reference sequence). The CDR3 has 16 residues. The CDR3 region is CASGVGGHSSTDTQYF. The CDR3 DNA sequence: TGTGCCAGCGGGGTGGGAGGGCATTCGAGCACAGATACGCAGTATTTT.

This clone was picked up a small number of times. The rearrangement uses TRBV5-1 and TRBJ1-5; no firm D call. The length of the CDR3 is 14 residues. Per the germline V gene, CDR1 is SGHRS and CDR2 is YFSETQ. V was cut by 2 bases and J by 4 bases, with 10 bases left in between. The DNA of the CDR3 is TGCGCCAGCAGCTTTGAGGCGGGTAATCAGCCCCAGCATTTT. Amino acid sequence: CASSFEAGNQPQHF.

V gene TRBV5-8 combines with J gene TRBJ1-2, with D possibly being TRBD1 (5 bases). This CDR3 region has 16 residues. From germline, CDR1 is SGHTS and CDR2 YDEGEE. V lost 4 bases and J 6 bases, leaving 22 bases between the germline ends. The CDR3 spells CASSPGFFGARDGYTF. Here the CDR3 DNA reads TGTGCCAGCAGCCCCGGATTCTTTGGGGCTCGCGATGGCTACACCTTC.

This clone was seen only a few times. This chain joins TRBV27 and TRBJ2-7, with a possible D match to TRBD2 (5 bases). Germline CDR1 reads MNHEY; CDR2 reads SMNVEV (reference sequence). The CDR3 is 13 residues long. V lost 3 bases, J lost 4 bases, and 10 bases lay in between. In DNA form, the CDR3 reads TGTGCCAGCAGTTTCGGGTCGGGGTACGAGCAGTACTTC. Translation gives CASSFGSGYEQYF.

J is TRBJ1-5 and V is TRBV12-5; D unclear. The CDR3 has 13 residues. The V and J ends lost 6 bases and 10 bases respectively, with 16 bases between them. Germline-derived CDR1 and CDR2 are LGHNT and FRNRAP. CDR3 residues: CASGRREVHPQHF. Here the CDR3 DNA reads TGTGCTAGTGGACGACGGGAGGTCCATCCCCAGCATTTT.

The chain is built from TRBV5-1 and TRBJ2-5; D is possibly TRBD1 (5 bases). CDR3 size: 14 residues. Germline CDR1 SGHRS, CDR2 YFSETQ. V was shortened by 0 bases and J by 1 base, with 7 bases between the two germline ends. The chain's CDR3 is CASSLGQIQETQYF. In DNA form, the CDR3 reads TGCGCCAGCAGCTTGGGACAGATCCAAGAGACCCAGTACTTC.

The chain couples TRBV25-1 to TRBJ2-5, with no clear D. This CDR3 comprises 12 residues. The germline V and J ends were trimmed by 2 bases and 3 bases, with 4 bases remaining between them. Germline-derived CDR1 and CDR2 are MGHDK and SYGVNS. The DNA for the CDR3 is TGTGCCAGCAGTGAACAGGAAGAGACCCAGTACTTC. This gives the protein CASSEQEETQYF.

This clone appeared a few times. The genes are TRBV7-2 and TRBJ2-2; 7 bases match TRBD2. The CDR3 extends over 16 amino acids. CDR1 SGHTA and CDR2 FQGNSA come from the germline V gene. V lost 5 bases, J lost 5 bases, and 11 bases stayed unmatched. In nucleotides, the CDR3 is TGTGCCAGCAGCCCGTTCGCGGGGAGGGGTACCGGGGAGCTGTTTTTT. Encoded protein: CASSPFAGRGTGELFF. Full variable domain (outside the CDR3, taken from reference TRBV7-2 and TRBJ2-2): GAGVSQSPSNKVTEKGKDVELRCDPISGHTALYWYRQSLGQGLEFLIYFQGNSAPDKSGLPSDRFSAERTGGSVSTLTIQRTQQEDSAVYLCASSPFAGRGTGELFFGEGSRLTVL.

The CDR3 sequence is CASSVGPGAGGGYTF. CDR3 bases: TGTGCCAGCAGCGTAGGCCCAGGGGCGGGCGGTGGCTACACCTTC. V and J are TRBV9 and TRBJ1-2; D might be TRBD1 (6 bases). This CDR3 is 15 amino acids long. CDR1 is SGDLS, CDR2 YYNGEE, per germline. V lost 0 bases and J lost 7, with 16 bases in between.

The chain carries TRBV19 and TRBJ1-5; the D is unclear. This CDR3 contains 10 residues. Germline-derived CDR1 and CDR2 are LNHDA and SQIVND (reference sequence). Trimming removed 7 bases at V and 6 bases at J, with 4 bases between. CDR3 in DNA: TGTGCCAGTACGCGTCAGCCCCAGCATTTT. Translating it yields CASTRQPQHF.

The chain employs TRBV18 and TRBJ1-2, with 8 positions matching TRBD1. Trimming cost V 6 bases and J 7 bases; bases outside gene matches: 16. The CDR3 runs 16 residues. The germline V gene has CDR1 KGHSH and CDR2 LQKENI. For the CDR3, the DNA is TGTGCCAGCTCTCCCCGGGACAGGACCTACCAGGGTGGCTACACCTTC. It codes for CASSPRDRTYQGGYTF.

The chain recombines TRBV2 with TRBJ1-3; no firm D call. V lost 5 bases, J lost 5 bases, and 10 bases lay in between. CDR3 length equals 13 residues. Germline loops: CDR1 SNHLY, CDR2 FYNNEI. CDR3 coding DNA: TGTGCCAGCAGTCCTCTATCGCGAAACACCATATATTTT. It specifies CASSPLSRNTIYF.